This T cell receptor beta chain was recovered during a study of shared clonotypes between healthy human individuals. CDR3 length equals 15 residues. Per the germline V gene, CDR1 is SGHTA and CDR2 is FQGTGA. The ends lost 5 bases at V and 5 bases at J; junction bases unmatched: 10. Sequencing was performed with immunoSEQ multiplex PCR; in TCRdb, only in-frame clones are kept and a portion is missing. This repertoire shows about 2 million clones, roughly 94% found once; its top ten account for more than 0.1%. Naive CD45RA+ and memory CD45RA-negative subsets were split from CD4+ cells. The chain is built from TRBV7-3 and TRBJ2-3; 7 nucleotides match TRBD2. This TCR came from a man aged 18-30 years in good health. Material: naive CD4+ T cells sorted from blood. Regarding subset: CD45RA+ positively selected. CDR3 residues: CASSALGGEQDTQYF. In nucleotides, the CDR3 is TGTGCCAGCAGCGCCCTGGGAGGGGAGCAAGATACGCAGTATTTT.